This T cell receptor (beta chain) was recorded in a study of Ad26.COV2.S vaccination and SARS-CoV-2 variants (dated by TCRdb to the early 2020s). Broadly, across the study: Donors in the vaccine arm were drawn from COV1001, a multicentre, randomized, double-blind, placebo-controlled phase I-IIa trial testing Ad26.COV2.S in healthy adults. Blinding of investigators to trial group allocation was maintained during experiments and outcome assessment. TCRbeta repertoire sequencing was used to assess the specificity and breadth of SARS-CoV-2-reactive T cell receptors after Ad26.COV2.S vaccination. A total of approximately 30 samples were included in the TCR-sequenced set, comprising 19 Ad26.COV2.S vaccine recipients, 5 placebo recipients and 8 SARS-CoV-2 convalescent individuals. Ad26.COV2.S was administered intramuscularly at a dose of 5x10^10 or 1x10^11 viral particles, either as one shot or as two shots given 56 days apart. Trial participants were randomized into five groups of five: low-dose or high-dose Ad26.COV2.S given once or twice, or placebo on both occasions. Overall study results and their limits: The study lacked the statistical power to compare responses across vaccine doses or regimens. After vaccination, substantial breadth of spike-specific CD8+ and CD4+ T cell responses was reported. Comparable non-spike TCR breadth was observed between vaccine and placebo recipients, consistent with only spike being contained in the vaccine. The authors noted that the TCR breadth and depth analyses may have underestimated total T cell responses. Compared with placebo recipients, Ad26.COV2.S recipients showed higher spike-specific TCR breadth (P = 0.0014).

The immunoSEQ Assay was the method used to sequence TCRbeta CDR3 regions. After extraction, genomic DNA underwent amplification by bias-controlled multiplex PCR, followed by high-throughput sequencing. The authors' analysis ran thus. To quantify the absolute abundance of every unique TCRbeta CDR3 region, sequences were collapsed and filtered. T cell fraction was estimated by normalizing TCRbeta template counts to usable DNA, which was measured by amplifying reference genes present in all nucleated cells. Repertoire TCRs were annotated as SARS-CoV-2-specific by exact matching of V gene, CDR3 amino acid sequence and J gene to a known reactive TCR set. MIRA supplied the reference SARS-CoV-2 TCR set, which was filtered for enrichment in COVID-19-positive ImmuneCODE repertoires so that public or cross-reactive TCRs were removed. Using the MIRA antigens, annotated TCRs were further analysed by specific ORF or by position within an ORF. Depth was the summed frequency of annotated unique rearrangements, while breadth was defined as annotated unique rearrangements over total unique productive rearrangements. TCR breadth was compared between groups using two-sided Wilcoxon rank-sum tests. Sourced from immuneACCESS, this table was stored by TCRdb with only in-frame sequences that have V and J called. A share of the clones is absent; for the studies checked, an unresolved V gene accounts for under half, and the remainder has no known explanation. D and trimming come from the DNA, and the V and J calls and clone size come from that table. This sample has roughly 400,000 clones in its table, and over 80% of those were observed once. The top ten hold more than 1.5% of the sample.

A note on this clone: It lacks a known antigen. Qualities for individual bases were not recorded, and no much larger clone is one base off.

CDR3 length: 15 amino acids, cysteine to phenylalanine. Of the read, only the CDR3 DNA is kept; its 45 bases are in frame from base 1. V drops 2 bases and J drops 3 bases, leaving 17 bases in between. The germline V gene (reference sequence) gives CDR1 as GTSNPN and CDR2 as SVGIG. The meaning of the sample's treatment or condition label: around 19 received Ad26.COV2.S at low or high dose, single or two shots; 5 received placebo; per-sample allocation not given. For vaccine and placebo recipients, repertoires were sequenced using samples collected on day 63 after the first injection. Cohort 1b enrolled about two dozen adults aged 18-55 years at a single site in Boston, USA, between 29 July and 7 August 2020. Ad26.COV2.S was a replication-incompetent adenovirus type 26 vector expressing a prefusion-stabilized SARS-CoV-2 spike protein from the original Wuhan strain.

Recombination connected TRBV30 to TRBJ2-7, with no confident D gene call. Source: peripheral blood, taken in a trial of Ad26.COV2.S vaccine versus placebo. This receptor was taken from a person aged 18-65 years who received the Ad26.COV2.S COVID-19 vaccine or a placebo. The nucleotides are TGTGCCTGGAGTCTAACCTTTACAGTAATCTACGAGCAGTACTTC. The encoded protein is CAWSLTFTVIYEQYF.